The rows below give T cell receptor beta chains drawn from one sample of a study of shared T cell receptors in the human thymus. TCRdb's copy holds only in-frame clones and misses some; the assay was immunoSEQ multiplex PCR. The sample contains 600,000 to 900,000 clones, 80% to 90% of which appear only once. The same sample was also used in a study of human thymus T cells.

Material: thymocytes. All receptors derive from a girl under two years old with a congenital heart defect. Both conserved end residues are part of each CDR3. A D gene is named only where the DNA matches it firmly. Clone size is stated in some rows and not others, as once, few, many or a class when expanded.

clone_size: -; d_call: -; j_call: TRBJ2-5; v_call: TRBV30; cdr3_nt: TGTGCCTGGAGTGTACCCGGACAAACGGACGAGACCCAGTACTTC; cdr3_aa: CAWSVPGQTDETQYF
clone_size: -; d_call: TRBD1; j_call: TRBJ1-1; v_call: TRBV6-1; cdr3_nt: TGTGCCAGCAGTGGAAGACAGGGAGCCCGGGGTGGGGCTTTCTTT; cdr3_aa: CASSGRQGARGGAFF
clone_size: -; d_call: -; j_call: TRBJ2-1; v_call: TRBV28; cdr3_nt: TGTGCCAGCAGTTTCCAGGTCTCCTACAATGAGCAGTTCTTC; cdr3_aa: CASSFQVSYNEQFF
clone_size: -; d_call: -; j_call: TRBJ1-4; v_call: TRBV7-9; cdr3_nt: TGTGCCAGCAGCTTAGATGGGGAGGCAAAACTGTTTTTT; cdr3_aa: CASSLDGEAKLFF
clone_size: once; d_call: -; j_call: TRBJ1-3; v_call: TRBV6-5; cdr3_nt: TGTGCCAGCAGCCAAAACAGGAACTCTGGAAACACCATATATTTT; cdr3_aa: CASSQNRNSGNTIYF
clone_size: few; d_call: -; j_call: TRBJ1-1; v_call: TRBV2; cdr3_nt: TGTGCCAGAGGAAACTTCGACAGGAACACTGAAGCTTTCTTT; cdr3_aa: CARGNFDRNTEAFF
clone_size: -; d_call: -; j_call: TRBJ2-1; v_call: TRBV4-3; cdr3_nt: TGCGCCAGCAGCCAAGGAGATTTTGTCAATGAGCAGTTCTTC; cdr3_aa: CASSQGDFVNEQFF
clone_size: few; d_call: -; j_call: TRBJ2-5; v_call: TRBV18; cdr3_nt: TGTGCCAGCTCACCCGCGGGGGCGAACCAAGAGACCCAGTACTTC; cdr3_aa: CASSPAGANQETQYF
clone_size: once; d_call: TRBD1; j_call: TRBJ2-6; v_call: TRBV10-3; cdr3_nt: TGTGCCATCAGCCCACAGGGGGCAAGTTCTGGGGCCAACGTCCTGACTTTC; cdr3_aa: CAISPQGASSGANVLTF
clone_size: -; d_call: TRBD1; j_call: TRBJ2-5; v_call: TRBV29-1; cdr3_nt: TGCAGCGTTACAGGGGGAGAGACCCAGTACTTC; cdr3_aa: CSVTGGETQYF
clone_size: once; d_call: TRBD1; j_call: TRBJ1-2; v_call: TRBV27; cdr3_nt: TGTGCCAGCAGCCGCCGGGACAGGGGGACGAAGGGGAATGGCTACACCTTC; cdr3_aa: CASSRRDRGTKGNGYTF
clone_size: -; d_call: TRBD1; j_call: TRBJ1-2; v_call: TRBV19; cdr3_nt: TGTGCCAGCCTGTCCCGGGACAGAAGTAACTATGGCTACACCTTC; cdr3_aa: CASLSRDRSNYGYTF
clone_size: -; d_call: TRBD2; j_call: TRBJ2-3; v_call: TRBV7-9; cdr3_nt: TGTGCCAGCAGCTTAGCCGGGACTAGCGGTCCCCGGGCCCCAGATACGCAGTATTTT; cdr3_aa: CASSLAGTSGPRAPDTQYF
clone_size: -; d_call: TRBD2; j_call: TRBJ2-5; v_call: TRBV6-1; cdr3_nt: TGTGCCACCCGGACTAGCGGGGGGCGGGAGACCCAGTACTTC; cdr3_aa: CATRTSGGRETQYF
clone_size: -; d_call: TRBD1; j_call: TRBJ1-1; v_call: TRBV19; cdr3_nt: TGTGCCACCGTTAAGGGACAGGGTGGGACTGAAGCTTTCTTT; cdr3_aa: CATVKGQGGTEAFF
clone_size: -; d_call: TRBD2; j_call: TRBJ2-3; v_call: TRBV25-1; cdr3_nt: TGTGCCAGCAGTGAATCCCAACTAGCGGGGAGCACAGATACGCAGTATTTT; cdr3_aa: CASSESQLAGSTDTQYF
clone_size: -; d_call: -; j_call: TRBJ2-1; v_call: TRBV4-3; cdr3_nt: TGCGCCAGCAGCCAAGACCATACTCTTTCCTACAATGAGCAGTTCTTC; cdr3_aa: CASSQDHTLSYNEQFF
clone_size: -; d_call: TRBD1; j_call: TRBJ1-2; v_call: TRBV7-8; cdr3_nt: TGTGCCAGCAGCCCTCAACCGGGAAGGACAGGGTCGGGCTATGGCTACACCTTC; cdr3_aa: CASSPQPGRTGSGYGYTF
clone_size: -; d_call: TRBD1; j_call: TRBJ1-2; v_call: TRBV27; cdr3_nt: TGTGCCAGCAGTTTATTGAACCGGACAGGGGAGGATGGCTACACCTTC; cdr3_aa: CASSLLNRTGEDGYTF
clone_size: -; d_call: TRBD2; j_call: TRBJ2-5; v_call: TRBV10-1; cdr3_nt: TGCGCCAGCAGTGAGTCGGGAGCGGGGGCCCAAGAGACCCAGTACTTC; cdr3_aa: CASSESGAGAQETQYF
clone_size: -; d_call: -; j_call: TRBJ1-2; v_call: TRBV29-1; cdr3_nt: TGCAGCGTTGAGCTATACAGGGACGCCTATGGCTACACCTTC; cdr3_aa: CSVELYRDAYGYTF
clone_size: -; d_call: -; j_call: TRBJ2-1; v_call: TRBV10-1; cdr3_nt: TGCGCCAGCAGTGACGGGAATGAGCAGTTCTTC; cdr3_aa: CASSDGNEQFF
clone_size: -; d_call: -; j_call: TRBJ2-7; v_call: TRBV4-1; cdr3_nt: TGCGCCAGCAGCCAAGAATTACAGGTAATTCCCTACGAGCAGTACTTC; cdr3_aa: CASSQELQVIPYEQYF
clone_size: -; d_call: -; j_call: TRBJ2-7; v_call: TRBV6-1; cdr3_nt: TGTGCCAGCAGTGAAAGAACAGACGAGCAGTACTTC; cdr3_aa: CASSERTDEQYF
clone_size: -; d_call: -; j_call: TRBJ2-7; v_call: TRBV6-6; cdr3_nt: TGTGCCAGCGAACAGGGTACCAGCGAGCAGTACTTC; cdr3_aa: CASEQGTSEQYF
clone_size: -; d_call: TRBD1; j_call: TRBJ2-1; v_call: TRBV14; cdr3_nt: TGTGCCAGCAGCCTTCGTTCCCGGGACAGCCTGTCTTGGGAGCAGTTCTTC; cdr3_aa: CASSLRSRDSLSWEQFF
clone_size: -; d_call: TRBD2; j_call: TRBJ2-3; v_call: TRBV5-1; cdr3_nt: TGCGCCAGCAGCCCCCTCCCTTTGCGGGGGGGCACAGATACGCAGTATTTT; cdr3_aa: CASSPLPLRGGTDTQYF
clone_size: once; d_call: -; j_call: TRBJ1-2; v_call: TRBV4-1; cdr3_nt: TGCGCCAGCAGCCAAGAAGGGGGGGGGCCTGACTATGGCTACACCTTC; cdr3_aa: CASSQEGGGPDYGYTF
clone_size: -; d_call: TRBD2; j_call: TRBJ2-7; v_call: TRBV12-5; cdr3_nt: TGTGCTAGTGGTTTGTCCCACCCCCTTCGGGACCGTAGCGGGGGGGCCTGCGAGCAGTACTTC; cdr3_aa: CASGLSHPLRDRSGGACEQYF
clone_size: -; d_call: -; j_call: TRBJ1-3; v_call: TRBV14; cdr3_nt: TGTGCCAGCAGCCAAGGACACCGAAAATCTGGAAACACCATATATTTT; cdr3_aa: CASSQGHRKSGNTIYF
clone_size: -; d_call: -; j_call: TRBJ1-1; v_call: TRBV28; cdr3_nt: TGTGCCAGCAGCAAGGACTTTGAAGCTTTCTTT; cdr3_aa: CASSKDFEAFF
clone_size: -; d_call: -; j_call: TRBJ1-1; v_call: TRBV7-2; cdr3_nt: TGTGCCAGCAGCTTAGTCCAGGAAGCTTTCTTT; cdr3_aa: CASSLVQEAFF
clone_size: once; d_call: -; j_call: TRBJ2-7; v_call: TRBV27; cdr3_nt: TGTGCCAACAACACCCCCAGGGGCAACTCCTACGAGCAGTACTTC; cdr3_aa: CANNTPRGNSYEQYF
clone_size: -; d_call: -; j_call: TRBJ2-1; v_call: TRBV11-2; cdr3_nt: TGTGCCAGCAGCTCATTGACGGGTCCTAATGAGCAGTTCTTC; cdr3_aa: CASSSLTGPNEQFF
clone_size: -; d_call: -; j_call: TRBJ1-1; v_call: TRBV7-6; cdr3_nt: TGTGCCAGCAGCTCAATGCACCTTGGGTCAGGGACTTCTAACACTGAAGCTTTCTTT; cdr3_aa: CASSSMHLGSGTSNTEAFF
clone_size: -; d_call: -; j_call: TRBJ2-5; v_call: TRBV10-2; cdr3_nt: TGCGCCAGCAGTGTTTTCGCGGAGACCCAGTACTTC; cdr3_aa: CASSVFAETQYF
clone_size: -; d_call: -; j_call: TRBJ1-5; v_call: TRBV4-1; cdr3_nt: TGCGCCAGCAGCCAAGTGGGAGGGAGTGTTTCGCGTAATCAGCCCCAGCATTTT; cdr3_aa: CASSQVGGSVSRNQPQHF
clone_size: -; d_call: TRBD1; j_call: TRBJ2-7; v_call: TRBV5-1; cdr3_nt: TGCGCCAGCACCTGGACAGGGGACTCCTACGAGCAGTACTTC; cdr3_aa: CASTWTGDSYEQYF
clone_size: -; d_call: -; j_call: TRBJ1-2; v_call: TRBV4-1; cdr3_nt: TGCGCCAGCAGCCAAGATCGCCCGCCAAGGTCCAGGGCAGGCCCAAGGGGCTACACCTTC; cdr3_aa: CASSQDRPPRSRAGPRGYTF
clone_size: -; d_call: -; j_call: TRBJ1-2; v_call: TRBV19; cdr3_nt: TGTGCCAGTTACAGGGATAGGGAAGGACCCTATGGCTACACCTTC; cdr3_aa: CASYRDREGPYGYTF
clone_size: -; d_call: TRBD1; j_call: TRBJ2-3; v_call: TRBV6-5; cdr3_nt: TGTGCCAGCAGTCCGGACAGGGGGCGCAGGGATACGCAGTATTTT; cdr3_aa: CASSPDRGRRDTQYF
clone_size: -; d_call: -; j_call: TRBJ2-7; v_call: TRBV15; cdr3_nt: TGTGCCACCAGCAGAGGTGGGTGGGGCAGGGTACACGAGCAGTACTTC; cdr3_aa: CATSRGGWGRVHEQYF
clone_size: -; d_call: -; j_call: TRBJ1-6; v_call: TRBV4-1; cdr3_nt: TGCGCCAGCAGCCCCCGACATTCACCCGATTTTTCACCCCTCCACTTT; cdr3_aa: CASSPRHSPDFSPLHF
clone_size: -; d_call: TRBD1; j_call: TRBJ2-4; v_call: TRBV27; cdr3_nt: TGTGCCAGCAGCCACCAGCCGGGACAGGCTAATATGCCAGCCAAAAACATTCAGTACTTC; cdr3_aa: CASSHQPGQANMPAKNIQYF
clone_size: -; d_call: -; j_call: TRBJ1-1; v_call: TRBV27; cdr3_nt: TGTGCCAGCAGTCCGGGGATGAACACTGAAGCTTTCTTT; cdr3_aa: CASSPGMNTEAFF
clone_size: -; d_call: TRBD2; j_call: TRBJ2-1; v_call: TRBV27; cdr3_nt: TGTGCCACCTTACCACGTCCCGGGACTAGCGGGGGGGCGCCTGAGCAGTTCTTC; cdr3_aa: CATLPRPGTSGGAPEQFF
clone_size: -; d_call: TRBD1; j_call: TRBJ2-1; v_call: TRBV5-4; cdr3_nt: TGTGCCAGCAGCTTGTCTACAGGGGGCTTCGATGAGCAGTTCTTC; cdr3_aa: CASSLSTGGFDEQFF
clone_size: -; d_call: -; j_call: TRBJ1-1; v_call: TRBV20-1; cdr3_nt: TGCAGTGCTAGAGATTTGGAGGGGGCTTTCTTT; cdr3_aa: CSARDLEGAFF
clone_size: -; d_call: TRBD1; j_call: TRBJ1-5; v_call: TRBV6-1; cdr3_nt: TGTGCCAGCATCACAGGGGTCCGAGATCAGCCCCAGCATTTT; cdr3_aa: CASITGVRDQPQHF
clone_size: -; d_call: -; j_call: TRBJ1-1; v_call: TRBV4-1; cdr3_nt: TGCGCCAGCAGCCTCCAACAGGCCGGAACGACTGAAGCTTTCTTT; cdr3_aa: CASSLQQAGTTEAFF
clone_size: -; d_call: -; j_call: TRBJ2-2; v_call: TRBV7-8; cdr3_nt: TGTGCCAGCAGCTTAGTGGGTAGAGGCGGTTTCACCGGGGAGCTGTTTTTT; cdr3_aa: CASSLVGRGGFTGELFF
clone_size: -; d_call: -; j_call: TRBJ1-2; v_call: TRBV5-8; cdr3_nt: TGTGCCAGCAGCTTGGGGGGCCAGCACTATGGCTACACCTTC; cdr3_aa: CASSLGGQHYGYTF
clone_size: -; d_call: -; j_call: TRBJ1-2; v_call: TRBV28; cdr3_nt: TGTGCCAGCAGTTTGCGAACCTTTGATAACTATGGCTACACCTTC; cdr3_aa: CASSLRTFDNYGYTF